These 20 T cell receptor beta chains came from one sample sequenced in a study of shared clonotypes between healthy human individuals. Some clones are missing from TCRdb's copy, which holds only in-frame ones; the method was immunoSEQ multiplex PCR. This table has fewer than 650,000 clones, 76% appearing once. Sequencing was carried out using PBMCs. Receptors originate from a woman aged 40-49 years in good health. Some clones in this sample may be carry-over from other donors' samples.

The chain carries TRBV2 and TRBJ1-5; D call uncertain. From germline, CDR1 is SNHLY and CDR2 FYNNEI. This CDR3 is built from 15 residues. V lost 6 bases to trimming and J lost 4 bases, with 16 bases between them. The CDR3 spells CASSPVRLENQPQHF. For the CDR3, the DNA is TGTGCCAGCAGCCCGGTCCGTTTGGAGAATCAGCCCCAGCATTTT.

The chain uses TRBV14 and TRBJ1-5; D not resolved. Germline V gives CDR1 SGHDN, CDR2 FVKESK. V lost 1 base, J lost 5 bases, and 6 bases lay in between. CDR3 length equals 13 residues. The CDR3 reads CASSQGLDQPQHF. The CDR3, as DNA: TGTGCCAGCAGCCAAGGACTTGATCAGCCCCAGCATTTT.

The V and J genes are TRBV7-2 and TRBJ2-3; TRBD1 or TRBD2 may be the D gene (5 bases each). The CDR3 totals 12 residues. Trimming took off 4 bases at V and 9 bases at J, with 11 bases between the two ends. Germline V CDR1 and CDR2: SGHTA, FQGNSA. This chain's CDR3 is CASSSPGATQYF. CDR3 nucleotides: TGTGCCAGCAGCTCCCCCGGGGCAACGCAGTATTTT. Full variable domain (missing parts from reference TRBV7-2 and TRBJ2-3): GAGVSQSPSNKVTEKGKDVELRCDPISGHTALYWYRQSLGQGLEFLIYFQGNSAPDKSGLPSDRFSAERTGGSVSTLTIQRTQQEDSAVYLCASSSPGATQYFGPGTRLTVL.

The gene calls are TRBV6-5 and TRBJ1-1; weak D call: TRBD1 (5 bases). Trimming took off 5 bases at V and 6 bases at J, with 16 bases between the two ends. The CDR3 consists of 14 residues. The germline gives CDR1 MNHEY, CDR2 SVGAGI. CDR3 coding DNA: TGTGCCAGCAGTATGTCAGGGTTCGGACCTGAAGCTTTCTTT. It specifies CASSMSGFGPEAFF.

The V gene is TRBV4-3, the J gene TRBJ2-2, with D perhaps being TRBD1 or TRBD2 (6 bases each). Germline-derived CDR1 and CDR2 are LGHNA and YSLEER. The V end lost 1 base, the J end lost 8 bases, and 11 bases lay between the germline ends. This CDR3 comprises 14 residues. DNA of the CDR3: TGCGCCAGCAGCCAAGGGGGGGCAGGTGGGGAGCTGTTTTTT. Amino acids: CASSQGGAGGELFF.

The rearrangement uses TRBV5-1 and TRBJ1-1; D not certain. The CDR3 consists of 16 residues. Germline CDR1 reads SGHRS; CDR2 reads YFSETQ. V was shortened by 0 bases and J by 1 base, with 13 bases between the two germline ends. The CDR3 here is CASSLDGETRNTEAFF. The CDR3 nucleotides are TGCGCCAGCAGCTTGGATGGCGAAACAAGGAACACTGAAGCTTTCTTT.

The chain carries TRBV5-1 and TRBJ2-2; tentative D call: TRBD2 (6 bases). The V gene's germline CDR1 is SGHRS and CDR2 YFSETQ. The ends were cut back, 2 bases at V and 6 bases at J, with 11 bases in the middle. This CDR3 spans 14 amino acids. The CDR3 loop reads CASSFGRIAGELFF. The CDR3 DNA follows: TGCGCCAGCAGCTTCGGGAGAATAGCCGGGGAGCTGTTTTTT.

The chain has TRBV5-5 and TRBJ2-7; 9 nucleotides line up with TRBD1. J lost 6 bases, V lost 3 bases, and 10 bases had no gene match. This CDR3 has 15 residues. From germline, CDR1 is SGHKS and CDR2 YYEKEE (reference sequence). The CDR3 DNA sequence: TGTGCCAGCAGCTCCGCCGGGACAGGGATTTTCGAGCAGTACTTC. It specifies CASSSAGTGIFEQYF.

The chain uses TRBV20-1 and TRBJ2-5; D gene ambiguous. The CDR3 is made up of 11 amino acids. In germline, CDR1 is DFQATT, CDR2 SNEGSKA (reference sequence). Deletions cut 6 bases from V and 5 bases from J, with 10 bases between. CDR3 sequence: CSAMLGETQYF. The CDR3 DNA is TGCAGTGCGATGCTAGGGGAGACCCAGTACTTC.

The CDR3 loop reads CASSPAPGRELNEQFF. Written as DNA, the CDR3 is TGTGCCAGCAGCCCAGCCCCGGGGCGGGAACTGAATGAGCAGTTCTTC. The chain joins TRBV4-2 to TRBJ2-1; TRBD2 is a possible D gene (6 bases). The CDR3 is made up of 16 amino acids. In germline, CDR1 is LGHNA, CDR2 YNFKEQ. Between the trimmed V and J ends, which lost 4 bases and 7 bases, there was a span of 20 bases.

Points on this clone: This CDR3 is also generated by other DNA sequences in the sample. V is TRBV4-1 and J is TRBJ2-7, with D perhaps matching TRBD1 (6 bases). Germline assignment: CDR1 MGHRA and CDR2 YSYEKL. V lost 0 bases and J lost 1, with 10 bases in between. The CDR3 contains 15 residues. The DNA of the CDR3 is TGCGCCAGCAGCCAAGATTTCAGGGGATCCTACGAGCAGTACTTC. This gives the protein CASSQDFRGSYEQYF.

The genes are TRBV7-6 and TRBJ2-5; no reliable D call. The V end lost 2 bases, the J end lost 1 base, and 8 bases lay between the germline ends. The V gene's germline CDR1 is SGHVS and CDR2 FNYEAQ. The CDR3 has 14 amino acids. CDR3 amino acids: CASSLSESQETQYF. In DNA form, the CDR3 reads TGTGCCAGCAGCTTATCAGAGTCCCAAGAGACCCAGTACTTC. The full variable domain, completed using reference TRBV7-6 and TRBJ2-5, is GAGVSQSPRYKVTKRGQDVALRCDPISGHVSLYWYRQALGQGPEFLTYFNYEAQQDKSGLPNDRFSAERPEGSISTLTIQRTEQRDSAMYRCASSLSESQETQYFGPGTRLLVL.

This CDR3 reads CASSWGQGASNTGELFF. CDR3 sequence (DNA): TGTGCCAGCAGCTGGGGACAGGGGGCGTCGAACACCGGGGAGCTGTTTTTT. The rearrangement links TRBV11-3 to TRBJ2-2; 12 nucleotides line up with TRBD1. CDR3 length: 17 amino acids. CDR1 is SGHNT and CDR2 is YENEEA in the germline V gene. Trimming removed 4 bases from V and 0 bases from J; junction bases left unmatched: 3.

About this clone: With a much larger clone just one base away, this may be a read error. This sample also contains other DNA sequences that code for the same CDR3. The chain's CDR3 is CASSLDGNSGNTIYF. Written as DNA, the CDR3 is TGCGCCAGCAGCTTGGACGGAAACTCTGGAAACACCATATATTTT. This rearrangement joins TRBV5-1 to TRBJ1-3; D gene ambiguous. CDR3 length: 15 amino acids. V lost 0 bases and J lost 0, with 7 bases in between. Germline V CDR1 and CDR2: SGHRS, YFSETQ.

The V call is TRBV2, the J call TRBJ1-4, with 9 bases lining up with TRBD1. The CDR3 loop spans 15 amino acids. CDR1 and CDR2 from the germline V gene are SNHLY and FYNNEI. V lost 6 bases and J lost 4; bases outside the gene matches: 6. CDR3 sequence reads: CASRWTGANNEKLFF. The CDR3 DNA sequence: TGTGCCAGCAGGTGGACAGGGGCGAATAATGAAAAACTGTTTTTT. Full variable domain (rest looked up from reference TRBV2 and TRBJ1-4): EPEVTQTPSHQVTQMGQEVILRCVPISNHLYFYWYRQILGQKVEFLVSFYNNEISEKSEIFDDQFSVERPDGSNFTLKIRSTKLEDSAMYFCASRWTGANNEKLFFGSGTQLSVL.

V and J are TRBV28 and TRBJ2-7, with D perhaps being TRBD1 or TRBD2 (5 bases each). The CDR3 is 15 amino acids. Germline V CDR1 and CDR2: MDHEN, SYDVKM. Deletions cut 6 bases from V and 12 bases from J, with 27 bases between. Here the CDR3 reads CASRPSAGTVDRPYF. CDR3 sequence (DNA): TGTGCCAGCAGGCCCTCTGCCGGGACCGTCGACCGCCCGTACTTC.

The chain uses TRBV14 and TRBJ2-5; 9 nucleotides align to TRBD1. CDR1 is SGHDN and CDR2 is FVKESK in the germline V gene. J gave up 3 bases and V 2 bases, and 10 bases lay outside the gene matches. This CDR3 has 17 residues. Here the CDR3 DNA reads TGTGCCAGCAGCCAATGGAGGAACAGGGGGCTGGAAGAGACCCAGTACTTC. This gives the protein CASSQWRNRGLEETQYF.

The chain uses TRBV11-3 and TRBJ2-4; 8 bases align to TRBD1. The junction had 4 bases not matched to a gene; V was cut back by 1 base and J by 8 bases. CDR3 length: 14 amino acids. Germline V gene lookup returns CDR1 SGHNT and CDR2 YENEEA. The chain's CDR3 is CASSLGQGKDIQYF. CDR3 in DNA: TGTGCCAGCAGCTTAGGACAGGGGAAAGACATTCAGTACTTC.

In nucleotides, the CDR3 is TGCGCCAGCAGCTTACTCCTACAGGGCGACGAGCAGTACTTC. Translated: CASSLLLQGDEQYF. The chain recombines TRBV5-1 with TRBJ2-7, with a tentative D call TRBD1 (6 bases). The CDR3 is made up of 14 amino acids. CDR1 is SGHRS and CDR2 is YFSETQ in the germline V gene. V gave up 2 bases and J gave up 5 bases, with 14 bases separating them.

To note about this clone: The junction departs from germline at one end; a sequencing error may be responsible. The chain carries TRBV7-2 and TRBJ1-5; D not certain. Germline V gene data show CDR1 as SGHTA and CDR2 as FQGNSA. CDR3 length: 15 residues. This chain's CDR3 is CPSSARAMGNQPQHF. DNA for the CDR3: TGTCCCAGCAGCGCACGAGCCATGGGCAATCAGCCCCAGCATTTT.